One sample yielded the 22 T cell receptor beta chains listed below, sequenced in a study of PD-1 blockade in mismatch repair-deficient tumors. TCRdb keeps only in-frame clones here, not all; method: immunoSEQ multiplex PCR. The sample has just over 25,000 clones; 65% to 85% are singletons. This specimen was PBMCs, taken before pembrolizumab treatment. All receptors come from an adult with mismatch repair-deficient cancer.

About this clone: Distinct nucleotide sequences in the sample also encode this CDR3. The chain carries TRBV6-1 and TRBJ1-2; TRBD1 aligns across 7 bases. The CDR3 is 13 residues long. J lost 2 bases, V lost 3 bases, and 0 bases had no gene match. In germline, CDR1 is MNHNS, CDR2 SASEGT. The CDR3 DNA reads TGTGCCAGCAGTGAGACAGGGAACTATGGCTACACCTTC. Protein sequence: CASSETGNYGYTF.

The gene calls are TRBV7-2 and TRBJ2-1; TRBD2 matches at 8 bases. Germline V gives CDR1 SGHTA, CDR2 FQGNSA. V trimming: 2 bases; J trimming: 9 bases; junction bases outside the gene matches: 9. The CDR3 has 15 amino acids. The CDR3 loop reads CASSLYGRAVGEQFF. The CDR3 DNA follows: TGTGCCAGCAGCTTATACGGGAGGGCCGTGGGTGAGCAGTTCTTC.

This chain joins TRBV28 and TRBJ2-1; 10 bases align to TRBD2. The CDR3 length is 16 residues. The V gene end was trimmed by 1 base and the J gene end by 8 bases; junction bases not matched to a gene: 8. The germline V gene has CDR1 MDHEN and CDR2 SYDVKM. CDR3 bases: TGTGCCAGCAGTTTATCCCCCCTAGCGGGGGCCCATGAGCAGTTCTTC. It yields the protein CASSLSPLAGAHEQFF.

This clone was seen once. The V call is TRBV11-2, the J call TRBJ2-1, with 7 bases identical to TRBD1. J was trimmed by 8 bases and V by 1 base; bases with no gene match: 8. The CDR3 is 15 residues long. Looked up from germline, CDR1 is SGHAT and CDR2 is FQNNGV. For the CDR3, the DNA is TGTGCCAGCAGCTTAGGGGAGCAGGGGGTCGATGAGCAGTTCTTC. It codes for CASSLGEQGVDEQFF.

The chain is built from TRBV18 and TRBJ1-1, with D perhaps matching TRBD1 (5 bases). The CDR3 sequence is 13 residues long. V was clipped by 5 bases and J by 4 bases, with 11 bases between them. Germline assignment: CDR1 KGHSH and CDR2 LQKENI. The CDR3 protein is CASSKQGLTEAFF. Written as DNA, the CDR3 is TGTGCCAGCTCAAAGCAGGGCCTCACTGAAGCTTTCTTT.

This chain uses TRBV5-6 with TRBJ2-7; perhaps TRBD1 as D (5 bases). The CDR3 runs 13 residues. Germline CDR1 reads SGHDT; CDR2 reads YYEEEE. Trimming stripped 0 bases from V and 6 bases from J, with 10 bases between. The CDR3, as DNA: TGTGCCAGCAGCTTGGCATCCAGGGCCGAGCAGTACTTC. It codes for CASSLASRAEQYF. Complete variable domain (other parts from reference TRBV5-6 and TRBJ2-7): DAGVTQSPTHLIKTRGQQVTLRCSPKSGHDTVSWYQQALGQGPQFIFQYYEEEERQRGNFPDRFSGHQFPNYSSELNVNALLLGDSALYLCASSLASRAEQYFGPGTRLTVT.

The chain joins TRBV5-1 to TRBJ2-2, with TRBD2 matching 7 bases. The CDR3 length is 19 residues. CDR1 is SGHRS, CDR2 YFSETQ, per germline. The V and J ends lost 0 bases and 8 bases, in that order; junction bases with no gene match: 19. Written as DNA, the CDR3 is TGCGCCAGCAGCTTGGATTGGGGTCGGGGACTACGGGGCTCGGGGGAGCTGTTTTTT. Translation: CASSLDWGRGLRGSGELFF. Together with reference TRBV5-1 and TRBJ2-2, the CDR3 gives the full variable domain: KAGVTQTPRYLIKTRGQQVTLSCSPISGHRSVSWYQQTPGQGLQFLFEYFSETQRNKGNFPGRFSGRQFSNSRSEMNVSTLELGDSALYLCASSLDWGRGLRGSGELFFGEGSRLTVL.

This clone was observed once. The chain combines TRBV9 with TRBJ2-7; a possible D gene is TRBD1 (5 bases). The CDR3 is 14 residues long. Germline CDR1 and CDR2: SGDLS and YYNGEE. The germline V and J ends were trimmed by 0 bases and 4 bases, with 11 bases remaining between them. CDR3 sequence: CASSVGGREYEQYF. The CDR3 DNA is TGTGCCAGCAGCGTAGGAGGCAGGGAATACGAGCAGTACTTC.

The chain's CDR3 is CASSLDRVGEQFF. The CDR3 nucleotides are TGTGCCAGCAGCTTAGATCGGGTGGGTGAGCAGTTCTTC. The chain couples TRBV11-2 to TRBJ2-1; D call uncertain. The CDR3 length is 13 residues. V lost 0 bases and J lost 9, with 9 bases in between. Germline CDR1 is SGHAT and CDR2 is FQNNGV.

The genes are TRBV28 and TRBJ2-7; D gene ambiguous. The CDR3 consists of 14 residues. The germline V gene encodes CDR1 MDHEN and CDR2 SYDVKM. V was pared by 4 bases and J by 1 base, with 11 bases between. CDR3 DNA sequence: TGTGCCAGCAGTTCCCCCCGCGATTCCTACGAGCAGTACTTC. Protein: CASSSPRDSYEQYF.

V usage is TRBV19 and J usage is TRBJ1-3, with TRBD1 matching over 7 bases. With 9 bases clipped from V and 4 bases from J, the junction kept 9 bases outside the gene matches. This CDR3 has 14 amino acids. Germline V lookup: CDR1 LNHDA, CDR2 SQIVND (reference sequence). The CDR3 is CASSDRVNGNTIYF. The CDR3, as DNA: TGTGCCAGCTCTGACAGGGTTAACGGAAACACCATATATTTT.

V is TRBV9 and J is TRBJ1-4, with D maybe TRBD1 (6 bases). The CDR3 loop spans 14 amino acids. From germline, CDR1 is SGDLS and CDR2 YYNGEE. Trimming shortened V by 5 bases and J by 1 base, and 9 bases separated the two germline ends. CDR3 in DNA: TGTGCCAGCAGTGAACAGGGAACTAATGAAAAACTGTTTTTT. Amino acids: CASSEQGTNEKLFF.

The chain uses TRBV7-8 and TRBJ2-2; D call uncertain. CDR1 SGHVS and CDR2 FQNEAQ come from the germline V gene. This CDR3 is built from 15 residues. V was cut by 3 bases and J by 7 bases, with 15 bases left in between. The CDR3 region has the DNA TGTGCCAGCAGCTTCGACGAATCTAGAATCGGGGAGCTGTTTTTT. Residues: CASSFDESRIGELFF.

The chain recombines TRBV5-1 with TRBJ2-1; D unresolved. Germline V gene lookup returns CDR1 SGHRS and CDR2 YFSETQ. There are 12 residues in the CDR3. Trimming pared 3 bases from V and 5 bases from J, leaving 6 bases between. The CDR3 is CASSYTNNEQFF. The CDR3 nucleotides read TGCGCCAGCAGCTACACCAACAATGAGCAGTTCTTC.

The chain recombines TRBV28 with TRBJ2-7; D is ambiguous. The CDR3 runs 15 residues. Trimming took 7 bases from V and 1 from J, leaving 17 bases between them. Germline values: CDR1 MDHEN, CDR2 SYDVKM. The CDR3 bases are TGTGCCAGCAACCCTACGCACGGCGGTTCCTACGAGCAGTACTTC. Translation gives CASNPTHGGSYEQYF.

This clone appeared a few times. CDR3 loop: CASSPGGVNEAFF. In nucleotides, the CDR3 is TGTGCCAGCAGCCCAGGGGGTGTCAATGAAGCTTTCTTT. The J gene is TRBJ1-1, the V gene TRBV27; 7 positions match TRBD1. Trimming cost V 6 bases and J 7 bases; bases outside gene matches: 8. The CDR3 is 13 residues long. Looked up from germline, CDR1 is MNHEY and CDR2 is SMNVEV (reference sequence).

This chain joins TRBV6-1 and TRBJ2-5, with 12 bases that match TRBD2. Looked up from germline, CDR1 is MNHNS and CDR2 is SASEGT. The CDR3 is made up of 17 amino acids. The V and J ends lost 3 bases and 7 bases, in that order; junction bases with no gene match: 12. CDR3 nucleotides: TGTGCCAGCAGTGACAGGGCGACTAGCGGGGGACGGGGGACCCAGTACTTC. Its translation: CASSDRATSGGRGTQYF.

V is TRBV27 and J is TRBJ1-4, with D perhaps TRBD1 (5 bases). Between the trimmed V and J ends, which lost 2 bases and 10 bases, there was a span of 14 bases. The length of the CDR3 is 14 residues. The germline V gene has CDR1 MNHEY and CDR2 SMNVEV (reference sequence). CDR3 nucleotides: TGTGCCAGCAGTTTAGAAGGGGTATTGGGAAAACTGTTTTTT. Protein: CASSLEGVLGKLFF. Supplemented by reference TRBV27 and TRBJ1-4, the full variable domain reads EAQVTQNPRYLITVTGKKLTVTCSQNMNHEYMSWYRQDPGLGLRQIYYSMNVEVTDKGDVPEGYKVSRKEKRNFPLILESPSPNQTSLYFCASSLEGVLGKLFFGSGTQLSVL.

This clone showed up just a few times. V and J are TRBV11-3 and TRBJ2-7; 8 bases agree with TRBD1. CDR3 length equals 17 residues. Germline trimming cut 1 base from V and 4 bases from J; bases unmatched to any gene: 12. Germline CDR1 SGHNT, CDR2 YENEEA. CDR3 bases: TGTGCCAGCAGCTTAGGACCAGCGACAGGGGAGAGATACGAGCAGTACTTC. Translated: CASSLGPATGERYEQYF.

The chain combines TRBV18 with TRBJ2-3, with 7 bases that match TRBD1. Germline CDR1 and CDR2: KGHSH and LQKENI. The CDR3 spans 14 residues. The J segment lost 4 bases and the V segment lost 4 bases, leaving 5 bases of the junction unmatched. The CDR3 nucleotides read TGTGCCAGCTCACACCGGGACAGTTCAGATACGCAGTATTTT. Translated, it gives CASSHRDSSDTQYF.

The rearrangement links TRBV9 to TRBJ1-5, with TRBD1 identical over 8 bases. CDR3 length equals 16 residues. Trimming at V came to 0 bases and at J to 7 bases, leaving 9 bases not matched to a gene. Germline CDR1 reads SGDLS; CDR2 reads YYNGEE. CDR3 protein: CASSVDSGGAGQPQHF. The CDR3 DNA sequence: TGTGCCAGCAGCGTAGACTCAGGGGGCGCGGGGCAGCCCCAGCATTTT.

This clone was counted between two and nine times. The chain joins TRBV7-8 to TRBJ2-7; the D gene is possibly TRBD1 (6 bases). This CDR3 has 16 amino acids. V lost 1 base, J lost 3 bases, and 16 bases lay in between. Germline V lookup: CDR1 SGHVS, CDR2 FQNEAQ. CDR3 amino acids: CASSLGAGDILYEQYF. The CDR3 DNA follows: TGTGCCAGCAGCTTAGGGGCAGGGGACATCCTCTACGAGCAGTACTTC.